This entry concerns a single T cell receptor (beta chain). This clonotype was seen at least ten times. Its antigen is not yet known. Base qualities are not provided; no much larger clone lies one nucleotide away. These data come from a study of CD8+CD57+ T cells in acquired aplastic anemia listed by TCRdb under 2018. In terms of the full investigation: Extracted DNA from sorted CD4+ and CD8+ cells averaged about 2.9 ug, ranging from roughly 0.17 to 27.4 ug. CD8+CD57+ expansion was defined as a frequency above the mean frequency observed in healthy subjects. Study-wide conclusions, independent of this receptor: Around 30 CD8+ CDR3 sequences were found to be shared between patients and controls, but these sequences appeared to be highly expressed in patients and within the immunodominant clones of the patients. CD8+ Simpson's diversity did not differ significantly between patients and healthy controls (P=0.060).

Profiling of TCR beta VDJ combinations and CDR3 sequences used genomic DNA as the template. An Illumina HiSeq 2000 was the platform used for TCR repertoire sequencing. The authors' analysis ran thus. Repertoires were assessed using TRBV/TRBJ rearrangement plots, CDR3 size and DJ length profiles, and Simpson's diversity index. Whichever DNA sequence was most abundant in the deep sequencing data was defined as the immunodominant clone. CDR3 amino acid sequences were screened for sharing across subjects and were compared with published repertoires and the VDJdb database. TCRdb reprocessing: public reads trimmed at Q25 with fastp, clones called with MiXCR, in-frame beta chains kept. Every entry covers one CDR3 protein and lists the most common genes and DNA from its rows. These V and J calls are TCRdb output, not the study's own analysis. The sample yields 150,000 to 200,000 distinct CDR3 sequences; roughly 43% were counted once. Approximately 3% of the sample belongs to the ten largest clones.

Flow cytometry had shown CD8+CD57+ cell expansion in the patients selected for sequencing. All patients had severe acquired aplastic anemia diagnosed by International Study of Aplastic Anemia and Agranulocytosis and Camitta criteria. No therapy had been received by the patients at the time of blood sampling. The study deep-sequenced TCR repertoires of sorted CD4+ and CD8+ blood T cells from severe aplastic anemia patients and healthy subjects. In the USA, patient enrollment took place under clinicaltrials.gov protocols 00001620, 01623167, 00001397, 00071045, 00081523 and 00961064. Ficoll-Paque density gradient centrifugation was used to isolate peripheral blood mononuclear cells. Before DNA was extracted, CD4+ and CD8+ T cells were sorted using either FACS or magnetic beads. The TCR sequence derives from a human donor with aplastic anemia. Sequenced: sorted CD4+, CD8+, or CD8+CD57+ T cells (not recorded which) from PBMCs.

In nucleotide form, the sequence is TGCGCCAGCAGCCAAGATGGCAGGGGGCTGAGAAATGAGCAGTTCTTC. This sequence encodes CASSQDGRGLRNEQFF. The rearranged segments are TRBV4-3 and TRBJ2-1; the junction holds 8 bases that match TRBD1. From cysteine to phenylalanine, the CDR3 is 16 amino acids long. Only the CDR3 region is kept as DNA, spanning 48 bases read in frame from base 1. The germline V gene supplies CDR1 LGHNA and CDR2 YSLEER. V lost 0 bases and J lost 7 bases, and the count of bases not matched to a germline gene is 8.